This T cell receptor (beta chain) was captured in a study of beta chain features in type 1 diabetes. Study-wide findings and caveats: Among all four CD4+ subsets, Type 1 diabetes patients had TCRB CDR3s that were moderately but significantly shorter. Sampled from patients, naive, central memory and Treg TCRB repertoires appeared more similar than those sampled from healthy donors. Researchers caution that PCR might favor shorter templates, equally among patients and controls.

All of the isolated RNA was reverse transcribed, so expressed TCRB transcripts were sequenced. About 3.57 million reads per sample were averaged for naive, central memory and regulatory samples. Method: immunoSEQ multiplex PCR; TCRdb's copy keeps in-frame clones and lacks some. This table holds 300,000 to 400,000 clones, around 9.6% found once. On this clone itself: What it binds is not known.

Markers CD45RO/CCR7/CD25/CD127/CD95/CD27 served to sort CD4+ naive, central memory, regulatory and stem cell-like memory cells. The CDR3 runs to 13 residues. The V end was cut by 0 bases, the J end by 8 bases, with 8 bases between. The germline gives CDR1 SGHRS, CDR2 YFSETQ. This clonotype was sampled from a young man with type 1 diabetes. Sequenced sample: central memory CD4+ T cells from blood. The chain uses TRBV5-1 and TRBJ2-2; D call uncertain. The CDR3 DNA follows: TGCGCCAGCAGCTTGGAAGGGTCGGGGGAGCTGTTTTTT. Protein product: CASSLEGSGELFF.